What follows are 25 T cell receptor beta chains derived from one specimen sequenced in a study of spatial heterogeneity in lung cancer. Each CDR3 protein gets one entry after TCRdb re-called the 5' RACE reads with MiXCR. The sample lists about 44,000 distinct CDR3 sequences, around 13% seen once, with around three fifths in the top ten. The sample's time point: sample taken at primary tumor resection. The starting material was PBMCs, obtained at surgery. Source of these receptors: a male donor with early-stage non-small cell lung cancer.

The CDR3, as DNA: TGCGCCAGCAGTGAGTCCGTAGCGGGGGGAGCAGATACGCAGTATTTT. Translation: CASSESVAGGADTQYF. The J gene is TRBJ2-3, the V gene TRBV10-1, with TRBD2 matching 10 bases. V was pared by 0 bases and J by 4 bases, with 4 bases of the junction left unmatched. The CDR3 extends over 16 amino acids. CDR1 is WNHNN, CDR2 SYGVQD, per germline (reference sequence).

Turning to this clonotype: Since a much larger clone is just one base distant, this may be a read error. Without the conserved terminal phenylalanine or tryptophan, this CDR3 likely stems from a read error. The chain couples TRBV7-9 to TRBJ1-1; D is ambiguous. The V and J ends lost 4 bases and 1 base respectively, with 7 bases between them. The CDR3 totals 13 residues. Germline V gene data show CDR1 as SEHNR and CDR2 as FQNEAQ (reference sequence). The CDR3 is CASSSERNTEAFY. CDR3 nucleotides: TGTGCCAGCAGCTCCGAGAGGAACACTGAAGCTTTCTAT.

The V and J genes are TRBV29-1 and TRBJ2-7; D is unresolved. The CDR3 loop spans 11 amino acids. Trimming stripped 4 bases from V and 3 bases from J, with 7 bases between. Germline CDR1 and CDR2: SQVTM and ANQGSEA. CDR3 sequence: CSVGNGYEQYF. The CDR3 nucleotides are TGCAGCGTTGGGAACGGCTACGAGCAGTACTTC.

This clonotype was seen many times. The V call is TRBV29-1, the J call TRBJ1-1; 12 bases are a match to TRBD1. The germline V gene encodes CDR1 SQVTM and CDR2 ANQGSEA. The V and J ends lost 4 bases and 1 base, in that order; junction bases with no gene match: 7. The CDR3 sequence is 16 residues long. CDR3 sequence reads: CSVARDRGPSNTEAFF. The CDR3 DNA reads as TGCAGCGTTGCAAGGGACAGGGGGCCCTCGAACACTGAAGCTTTCTTT.

This clonotype has only a few counts. This chain uses TRBV5-1 with TRBJ1-1; TRBD1 agrees at 8 bases. Unmatched junction bases numbered 5, after V lost 2 bases and J lost 5 bases. The length of the CDR3 is 14 residues. Looked up from germline, CDR1 is SGHRS and CDR2 is YFSETQ. CDR3 region: CASSFGQGGTEAFF. CDR3 coding DNA: TGCGCCAGCAGCTTCGGACAGGGAGGGACTGAAGCTTTCTTT.

The rearrangement joins TRBV7-9 to TRBJ2-7, with TRBD2 matching over 8 bases. The junction had 9 bases not matched to a gene; V was cut back by 5 bases and J by 6 bases. The length of the CDR3 is 14 residues. Germline CDR1 SEHNR, CDR2 FQNEAQ (reference sequence). The CDR3, as DNA: TGTGCCAGCAGCCCCAGGACTAGCCTCCTCGAGCAGTACTTC. It encodes CASSPRTSLLEQYF. The full variable domain, its missing parts supplied by reference TRBV7-9 and TRBJ2-7, is DTGVSQNPRHKITKRGQNVTFRCDPISEHNRLYWYRQTLGQGPEFLTYFQNEAQLEKSRLLSDRFSAERPKGSFSTLEIQRTEQGDSAMYLCASSPRTSLLEQYFGPGTRLTVT.

Here the CDR3 reads CSARDPSGSRYNEQFF. CDR3 bases: TGCAGTGCTAGAGATCCAAGCGGGAGCAGGTATAATGAGCAGTTCTTC. The chain joins TRBV20-1 to TRBJ2-1; the match to TRBD2 covers 8 bases. This CDR3 has 16 residues. V dropped 0 bases and J dropped 7; count of bases not matched to a gene: 11. Germline lookup yields CDR1 DFQATT and CDR2 SNEGSKA (reference sequence).

This clonotype was detected ten times or more. This rearrangement joins TRBV5-1 to TRBJ2-3; D is perhaps TRBD1 or TRBD2 (5 bases each). From germline, CDR1 is SGHRS and CDR2 YFSETQ. The V end lost 0 bases, the J end lost 5 bases, and 13 bases lay between the germline ends. The CDR3 length is 15 residues. The CDR3 sequence is CASSLVPGPGDTQYF. CDR3 sequence (DNA): TGCGCCAGCAGCTTGGTCCCGGGGCCTGGAGATACGCAGTATTTT.

This clonotype has more than one count but fewer than ten. This chain joins TRBV2 and TRBJ2-7; weak D call: TRBD2 (5 bases). The CDR3 runs 12 residues. CDR1 and CDR2 (germline): SNHLY, FYNNEI. Trimming cost V 5 bases and J 3 bases, with 8 bases left between them. CDR3: CASSRLNYEQYF. In DNA form, the CDR3 reads TGTGCCAGCAGTCGACTAAACTACGAGCAGTACTTC. The full variable domain, rest sourced from reference TRBV2 and TRBJ2-7, is EPEVTQTPSHQVTQMGQEVILRCVPISNHLYFYWYRQILGQKVEFLVSFYNNEISEKSEIFDDQFSVERPDGSNFTLKIRSTKLEDSAMYFCASSRLNYEQYFGPGTRLTVT.

This clonotype was detected only a few times. The chain uses TRBV6-1 and TRBJ1-4; 9 bases fit TRBD1. V shed 6 bases and J 7 bases; nucleotides not matched to a gene: 3. CDR1 is MNHNS and CDR2 is SASEGT in the germline V gene. The CDR3 runs 13 residues. The CDR3 coding sequence is TGTGCCAGCAGGGACAGGGGAGGTGAAAAACTGTTTTTT. Its protein is CASRDRGGEKLFF.

The chain joins TRBV9 to TRBJ2-1, with TRBD1 identical over 8 bases. The CDR3 has 14 residues. Unmatched junction bases numbered 8, after V lost 2 bases and J lost 10 bases. CDR1 is SGDLS and CDR2 is YYNGEE in the germline V gene. The CDR3 region has the DNA TGTGCCAGCAGCGTGATGACAGGGGCAGGAGAGCAGTTCTTC. It is translated as CASSVMTGAGEQFF.

This chain joins TRBV6-2 or TRBV6-3 and TRBJ2-3, with TRBD2 as a possible D gene (5 bases). The CDR3 has 15 amino acids. CDR1 is MNHEY, CDR2 SVGEGT, per germline. Trimming cost V 4 bases and J 0 bases, with 11 bases left between them. The CDR3 nucleotides read TGTGCCAGCAGTTGGGTGGGAGACAGCACAGATACGCAGTATTTT. Protein product: CASSWVGDSTDTQYF.

The V gene is TRBV20-1, the J gene TRBJ2-7, with a possible D match to TRBD1 (5 bases). Looked up from germline, CDR1 is DFQATT and CDR2 is SNEGSKA (reference sequence). The V and J ends lost 0 bases and 3 bases respectively, with 15 bases between them. This CDR3 comprises 15 residues. CDR3 in amino acids: CSARDGQGEDYEQYF. In DNA, the CDR3 is TGCAGTGCTAGAGATGGCCAGGGTGAGGACTACGAGCAGTACTTC.

Only a few counts were recorded for this clonotype. CDR3 bases: TGTGCTAGTGGTTTATGGACTGCGGATTATCAGCAGTACTTC. It yields the protein CASGLWTADYQQYF. V usage is TRBV12-5 and J usage is TRBJ2-7; possibly TRBD2 for D (5 bases). Trimming removed 3 bases at V and 8 bases at J, with 17 bases between. This CDR3 region has 14 residues. From germline, CDR1 is LGHNT and CDR2 FRNRAP.

The chain is built from TRBV20-1 and TRBJ1-6; D gene ambiguous. The CDR3 totals 16 residues. The V end lost 5 bases, the J end lost 7 bases, and 21 bases lay between the germline ends. In germline, CDR1 is DFQATT, CDR2 SNEGSKA (reference sequence). As DNA, the CDR3 is TGCAGTGCTCCCAAGGGTAACGCAGGCCGGAATTCACCCCTCCACTTT. As protein: CSAPKGNAGRNSPLHF.

The genes are TRBV6-1 and TRBJ2-1; no clear D. The CDR3 spans 16 residues. CDR1 MNHNS and CDR2 SASEGT come from the germline V gene. V was cut by 2 bases and J by 0 bases, with 11 bases left in between. The DNA of the CDR3 is TGTGCCAGCAGTGAAATGCTATTACCCTCCTACAATGAGCAGTTCTTC. Translation gives CASSEMLLPSYNEQFF.

As to this clonotype: This may come from a read error, since a much larger clone is one base off. V and J are TRBV7-9 and TRBJ2-7, with TRBD2 identical over 8 bases. The CDR3 length is 12 residues. In germline, CDR1 is SEHNR, CDR2 FQNEAQ (reference sequence). In DNA, the CDR3 is TGTGTCAGCAGCTTAGCGGGGTCAAAAGTCAACTTC. Protein product: CVSSLAGSKVNF. Complete variable domain (other parts from reference TRBV7-9 and TRBJ2-7): DTGVSQNPRHKITKRGQNVTFRCDPISEHNRLYWYRQTLGQGPEFLTYFQNEAQLEKSRLLSDRFSAERPKGSFSTLEIQRTEQGDSAMYLCVSSLAGSKVNFGPGTRLTVT.

This clonotype was observed a handful of times. DNA for the CDR3: TGCAGTGGCGCACAGGTGGGTGTTAGGAATGAGCAGTTCTTC. Translated, it gives CSGAQVGVRNEQFF. The rearrangement links TRBV20-1 to TRBJ2-1; D is perhaps TRBD1 (5 bases). Per germline, CDR1 DFQATT and CDR2 SNEGSKA (reference sequence). The germline V and J ends were trimmed by 7 bases and 7 bases, with 20 bases remaining between them. The CDR3 is 14 residues long.

The chain joins TRBV12-3 or TRBV12-4 to TRBJ1-2, with a weak D call TRBD1 (6 bases). Trimming took off 8 bases at V and 7 bases at J, with 20 bases between the two ends. There are 14 residues in the CDR3. The CDR3 sequence: CASALWGGAGGYTF. As DNA, the CDR3 is TGTGCCAGCGCTCTGTGGGGGGGGGCTGGTGGCTACACCTTC.

This clonotype was picked up many times. The V gene is TRBV7-9, the J gene TRBJ2-4; TRBD2 agrees at 7 bases. Germline V gives CDR1 SEHNR, CDR2 FQNEAQ (reference sequence). Trimming cost V 5 bases and J 3 bases; bases outside gene matches: 4. CDR3 length: 14 residues. CDR3 protein: CASSKASGKNIQYF. The CDR3 nucleotides are TGTGCCAGCAGCAAGGCTAGCGGCAAAAACATTCAGTACTTC.

This clonotype was found many times. The chain carries TRBV29-1 and TRBJ1-4, with unresolved D. Germline V gene sequence: CDR1 SQVTM, CDR2 ANQGSEA. The V gene lost 0 bases and the J gene lost 11 bases, with 13 bases spanning the gap. This CDR3 is built from 13 residues. CDR3 loop: CSVEDGSRRKLFF. The CDR3 region has the DNA TGCAGCGTTGAAGACGGATCCCGCAGGAAACTGTTTTTT.

J is TRBJ1-2 and V is TRBV2; TRBD1 matches at 8 bases. The germline V gene has CDR1 SNHLY and CDR2 FYNNEI. The CDR3 has 12 residues. V lost 4 bases, J lost 8 bases, and 3 bases stayed unmatched. CDR3 DNA: TGTGCCAGCAGTGGGACAGGGAGCGGCTACACCTTC. Translating gives CASSGTGSGYTF. Looking up the rest from reference TRBV2 and TRBJ1-2 gives the full variable domain: EPEVTQTPSHQVTQMGQEVILRCVPISNHLYFYWYRQILGQKVEFLVSFYNNEISEKSEIFDDQFSVERPDGSNFTLKIRSTKLEDSAMYFCASSGTGSGYTFGSGTRLTVV.

In this sample, this clonotype turned up many times. This rearrangement joins TRBV7-2 to TRBJ1-1, with 7 bases matching TRBD1. With V trimmed by 4 bases and J by 1 base, 9 bases remained unmatched. The CDR3 contains 16 residues. Germline CDR1 reads SGHTA; CDR2 reads FQGNSA. The CDR3 here is CASSSGAGGPNTEAFF. CDR3 bases: TGTGCCAGCAGCTCAGGGGCAGGGGGACCGAACACTGAAGCTTTCTTT.

This clonotype was counted many times. V and J are TRBV21-1 and TRBJ2-1. TRBV21-1 is a pseudogene segment. The CDR3 extends over 16 amino acids. The CDR3 loop reads CASSTDSNREYNEQFF. The CDR3 bases are TGTGCCAGCAGCACCGATTCGAATCGCGAGTACAATGAGCAGTTCTTC.

The V gene is TRBV5-4, the J gene TRBJ1-1; tentatively, D is TRBD1 (5 bases). The ends were cut back, 0 bases at V and 1 base at J, with 10 bases in the middle. The length of the CDR3 is 15 residues. Germline V lookup: CDR1 SGHNT, CDR2 YYREEE (reference sequence). CDR3 sequence reads: CASSLDHRTNTEAFF. DNA of the CDR3: TGTGCCAGCAGCTTGGACCACAGGACGAACACTGAAGCTTTCTTT.